Reported below is one T cell receptor beta chain. The antigen is undetermined. The entry originates in a study of T cell repertoires in cytomegalovirus infection. Study overall: In the study, CMV epitopes included recently identified HLA-C-restricted and well-studied HLA-B-restricted ones.

Study results and limitations: HLA-C-restricted CMV clonotypes gave the most frequent clonotype in two of eight donors. Carriage of CMV together with the relevant HLA was identifiable through cumulative public TCR beta family frequency.

Germline lookup yields CDR1 SGHVS and CDR2 FQNEAQ. V lost 4 bases to trimming and J lost 4 bases, with 18 bases between them. The CDR3 runs 16 residues. MiXCR, run by TCRdb on the reads, gives a single entry per CDR3 protein. The data show roughly 730,000 distinct CDR3 sequences, roughly 33% seen once. The sequenced sample was cultured PBMCs, obtained from culture after CMV antigen stimulation. This clonotype was obtained from a human donor in good health (CMV status not recorded). Some clones in this sample may be carry-over from other donors' samples. V and J are TRBV7-8 and TRBJ2-3; unclear D gene. CDR3 bases: TGTGCCAGCAGCTCCTGGCGCGGAAACGACGCAGATACGCAGTATTTT. Amino acids: CASSSWRGNDADTQYF.